The 5 T cell receptor beta chains below all came from one sample that was sequenced in a study of shared T cell receptors in the human thymus. This table comes from immunoSEQ multiplex PCR, and its TCRdb copy is limited to in-frame clones, with some not included. This sample has 600,000 to 900,000 clones, with 80% to 90% found just once. These records were also assigned to another study, of human thymus T cells.

Sequencing used thymocytes. The receptors come from a girl under three years old with a congenital heart defect.

The rearrangement uses TRBV19 and TRBJ2-1; a weak D match, TRBD1 (5 bases). Looked up from germline, CDR1 is LNHDA and CDR2 is SQIVND (reference sequence). The length of the CDR3 is 12 residues. The ends were cut back, 7 bases at V and 8 bases at J, with 12 bases in the middle. The CDR3 region has the DNA TGTGCCAGTACGTCCAGGGTTGATGAGCAGTTCTTC. This encodes CASTSRVDEQFF.

This clone was detected a few times. This sequence joins TRBV7-9 and TRBJ1-1; 7 bases agree with TRBD1. V trimming: 4 bases; J trimming: 5 bases; junction bases outside the gene matches: 13. This CDR3 is built from 16 residues. Germline CDR1 and CDR2: SEHNR and FQNEAQ (reference sequence). The CDR3 loop is CASSSARDSRGTEAFF. The CDR3, as DNA: TGTGCCAGCAGCTCTGCCCGGGACAGCCGAGGGACTGAAGCTTTCTTT.

This clone showed up just a few times. The chain combines TRBV15 with TRBJ2-3, with TRBD2 matching 8 bases. Germline V lookup: CDR1 LNHNV, CDR2 YYDKDF (reference sequence). The junction had 10 bases not matched to a gene; V was cut back by 0 bases and J by 5 bases. The CDR3 runs 17 residues. The CDR3 nucleotides read TGTGCCACCAGCAGAGATTTTGAGCGGGGGACAAGAGATACGCAGTATTTT. Its protein product is CATSRDFERGTRDTQYF. The full variable domain, rest sourced from reference TRBV15 and TRBJ2-3, is DAMVIQNPRYQVTQFGKPVTLSCSQTLNHNVMYWYQQKSSQAPKLLFHYYDKDFNNEADTPDNFQSRRPNTSFCFLDIRSPGLGDTAMYLCATSRDFERGTRDTQYFGPGTRLTVL.

The chain combines TRBV9 with TRBJ2-5; D possibly corresponds to TRBD1 (5 bases). In germline, CDR1 is SGDLS, CDR2 YYNGEE. With 4 bases removed from V and 3 bases from J, the gap between germline ends came to 16 bases. CDR3 length equals 15 residues. CDR3 nucleotides: TGTGCCAGCAGCAACCCCCGGACATCAAAAGAGACCCAGTACTTC. Protein product: CASSNPRTSKETQYF.

V is TRBV2 and J is TRBJ1-5, with 8 bases that match TRBD1. The CDR3 loop spans 15 amino acids. Germline CDR1 SNHLY, CDR2 FYNNEI. V trimming: 7 bases; J trimming: 0 bases; junction bases outside the gene matches: 5. This chain's CDR3 is CASTDRGVSNQPQHF. The CDR3 bases are TGTGCCAGCACAGACAGGGGCGTTAGCAATCAGCCCCAGCATTTT.